A single TCR beta chain is shown here with its context. Its antigen remains unidentified. The data were taken from a study of Ad26.COV2.S vaccination and SARS-CoV-2 variants. Whole-study results and caveats: Placebo recipients trailed vaccine recipients in spike-specific TCR breadth. Breadth, reportedly substantial, characterized the spike-specific CD8+ and CD4+ T cell responses after vaccination.

This CDR3 is built from 13 residues. CDR1 is GTSNPN and CDR2 is SVGIG in the germline V gene (reference sequence). Trimming stripped 4 bases from V and 0 bases from J, with 9 bases between. TCRdb's copy holds only in-frame clones and misses some; the assay was immunoSEQ multiplex PCR. The data show around 380,000 clones, with about 88% seen just once and roughly 3% held by the top ten. Treatment denoted: around 19 received Ad26.COV2.S at low or high dose, single or two shots; about 5 received placebo; per-sample allocation not given. After the first vaccine or placebo injection, samples were drawn on day 63. This adult donor, from Boston, was 18-55 years old.

This clonotype was sampled from a person aged 18 to 59 who received the Ad26.COV2.S COVID-19 vaccine or a placebo. The chain carries TRBV30 and TRBJ1-1; D is ambiguous. Sequencing used peripheral blood, obtained in a trial of Ad26.COV2.S vaccine versus placebo. The CDR3 nucleotides read TGTGCCTGGAAGTCAGGAGTGAACACTGAAGCTTTCTTT. Amino acid sequence: CAWKSGVNTEAFF.